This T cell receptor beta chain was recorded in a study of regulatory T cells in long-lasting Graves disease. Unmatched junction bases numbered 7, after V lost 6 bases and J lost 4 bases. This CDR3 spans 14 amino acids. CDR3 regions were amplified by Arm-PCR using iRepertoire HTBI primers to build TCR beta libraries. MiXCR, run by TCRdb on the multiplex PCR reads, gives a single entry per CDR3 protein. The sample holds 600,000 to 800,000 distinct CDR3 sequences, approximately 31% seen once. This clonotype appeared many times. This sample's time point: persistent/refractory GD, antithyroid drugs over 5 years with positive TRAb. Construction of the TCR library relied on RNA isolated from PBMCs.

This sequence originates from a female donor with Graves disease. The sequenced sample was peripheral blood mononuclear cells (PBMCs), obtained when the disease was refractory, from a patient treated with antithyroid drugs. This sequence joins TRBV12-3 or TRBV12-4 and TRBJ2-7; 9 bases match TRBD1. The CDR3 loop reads CASRVGDRAYEQYF. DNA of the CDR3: TGTGCCAGCAGGGTAGGGGACAGGGCTTACGAGCAGTACTTC.